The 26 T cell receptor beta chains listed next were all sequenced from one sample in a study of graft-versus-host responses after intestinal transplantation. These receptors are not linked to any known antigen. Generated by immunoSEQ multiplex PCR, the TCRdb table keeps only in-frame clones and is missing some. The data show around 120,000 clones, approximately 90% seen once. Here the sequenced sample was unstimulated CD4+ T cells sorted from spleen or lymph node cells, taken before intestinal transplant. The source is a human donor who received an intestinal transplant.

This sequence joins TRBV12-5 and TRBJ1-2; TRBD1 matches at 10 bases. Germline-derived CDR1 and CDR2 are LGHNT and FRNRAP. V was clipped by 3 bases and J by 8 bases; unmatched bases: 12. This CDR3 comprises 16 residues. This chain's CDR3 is CASGFPMTGGAPGYTF. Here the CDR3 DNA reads TGTGCTAGTGGTTTCCCCATGACAGGGGGCGCCCCGGGCTACACCTTC.

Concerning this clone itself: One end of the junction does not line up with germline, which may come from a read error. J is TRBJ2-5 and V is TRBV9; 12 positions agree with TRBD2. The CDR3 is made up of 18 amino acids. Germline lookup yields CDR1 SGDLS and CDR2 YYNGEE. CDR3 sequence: CASSVGLAGARYQGTQYF. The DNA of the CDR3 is TGTGCCAGCAGCGTAGGACTAGCGGGGGCGCGGTACCAAGGGACCCAGTACTTC.

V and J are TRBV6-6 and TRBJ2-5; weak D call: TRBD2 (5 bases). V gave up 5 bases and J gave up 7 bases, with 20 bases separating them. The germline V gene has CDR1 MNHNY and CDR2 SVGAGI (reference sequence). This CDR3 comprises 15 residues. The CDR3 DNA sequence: TGTGCCAGCAGTCCCGGGATTGATAATAGAGGGACCCAGTACTTC. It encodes CASSPGIDNRGTQYF.

The CDR3 loop reads CASSLVLAGDPYEQYF. The DNA for the CDR3 is TGCGCCAGCAGCCTGGTGTTAGCGGGGGACCCCTACGAGCAGTACTTC. The chain joins TRBV5-1 to TRBJ2-7, with 9 bases that match TRBD2. This CDR3 is 16 amino acids long. Germline V gene lookup returns CDR1 SGHRS and CDR2 YFSETQ. V lost 4 bases, J lost 2 bases, and 10 bases stayed unmatched.

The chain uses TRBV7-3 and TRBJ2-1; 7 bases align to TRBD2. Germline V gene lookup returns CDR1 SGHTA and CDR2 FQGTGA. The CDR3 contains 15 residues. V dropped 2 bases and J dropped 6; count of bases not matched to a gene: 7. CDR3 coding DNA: TGTGCCAGCAGCTTAGCTAGCGGTGGGTTCAATGAGCAGTTCTTC. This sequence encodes CASSLASGGFNEQFF.

The CDR3 nucleotides read TGTGCCAGCAGCTTGTCCCGGGGACAGTACGAGCAGTACTTC. This gives the protein CASSLSRGQYEQYF. The V gene is TRBV11-2, the J gene TRBJ2-7, with TRBD1 matching 7 bases. The length of the CDR3 is 14 residues. Trimming removed 3 bases from V and 4 bases from J; junction bases left unmatched: 6. Germline V gene lookup returns CDR1 SGHAT and CDR2 FQNNGV.

Here the CDR3 reads CASSVQGKNYGYTF. The CDR3 coding sequence is TGCGCCAGCAGTGTTCAGGGGAAGAACTATGGCTACACCTTC. This chain links TRBV10-2 with TRBJ1-2, with D perhaps TRBD1 (6 bases). The CDR3 runs to 14 residues. Germline CDR1 is WSHSY and CDR2 is SAAADI. V lost 4 bases and J 2 bases, leaving 11 bases between the germline ends.

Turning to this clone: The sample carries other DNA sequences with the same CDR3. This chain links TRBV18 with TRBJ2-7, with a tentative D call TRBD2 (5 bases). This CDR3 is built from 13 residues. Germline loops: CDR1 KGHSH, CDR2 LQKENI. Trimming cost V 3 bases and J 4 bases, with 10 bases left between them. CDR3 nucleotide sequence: TGTGCCAGCTCACCTCCGGACTCTTACGAGCAGTACTTC. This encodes CASSPPDSYEQYF.

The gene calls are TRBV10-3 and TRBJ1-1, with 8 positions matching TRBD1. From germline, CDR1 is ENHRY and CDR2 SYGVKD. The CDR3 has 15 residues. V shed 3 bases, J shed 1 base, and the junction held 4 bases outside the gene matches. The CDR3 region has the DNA TGTGCCATCAGTGATTCAGGGGGCGAGAACACTGAAGCTTTCTTT. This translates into CAISDSGGENTEAFF.

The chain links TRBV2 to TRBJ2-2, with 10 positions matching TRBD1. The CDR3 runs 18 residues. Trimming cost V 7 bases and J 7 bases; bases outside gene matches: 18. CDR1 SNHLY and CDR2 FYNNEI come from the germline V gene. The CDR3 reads CASTPRSGGTGVGGELFF. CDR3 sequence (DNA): TGTGCCAGCACCCCCCGCTCCGGGGGGACAGGGGTAGGCGGGGAGCTGTTTTTT.

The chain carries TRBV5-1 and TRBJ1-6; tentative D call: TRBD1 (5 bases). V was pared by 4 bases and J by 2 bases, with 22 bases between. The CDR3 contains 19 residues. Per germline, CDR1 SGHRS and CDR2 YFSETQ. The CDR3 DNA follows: TGCGCCAGCAGCAAATCCCCAGGGATATACAGCCCCTATAATTCACCCCTCCACTTT. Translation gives CASSKSPGIYSPYNSPLHF.

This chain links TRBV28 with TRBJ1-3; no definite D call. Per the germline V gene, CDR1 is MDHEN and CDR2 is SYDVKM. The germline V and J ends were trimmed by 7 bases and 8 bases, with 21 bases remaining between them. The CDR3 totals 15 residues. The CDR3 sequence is CASTTWALLSDTIYF. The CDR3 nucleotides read TGTGCCAGCACCACCTGGGCCCTCTTAAGTGACACCATATATTTT.

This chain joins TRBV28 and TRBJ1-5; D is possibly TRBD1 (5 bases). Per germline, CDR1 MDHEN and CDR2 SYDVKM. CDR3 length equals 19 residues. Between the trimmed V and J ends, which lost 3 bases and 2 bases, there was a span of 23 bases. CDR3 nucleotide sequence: TGTGCCAGCAGTTTCGGGGGTCGAACAGGCTCGGGCGGCAATCAGCCCCAGCATTTT. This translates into CASSFGGRTGSGGNQPQHF. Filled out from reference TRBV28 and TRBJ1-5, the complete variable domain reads DVKVTQSSRYLVKRTGEKVFLECVQDMDHENMFWYRQDPGLGLRLIYFSYDVKMKEKGDIPEGYSVSREKKERFSLILESASTNQTSMYLCASSFGGRTGSGGNQPQHFGDGTRLSIL.

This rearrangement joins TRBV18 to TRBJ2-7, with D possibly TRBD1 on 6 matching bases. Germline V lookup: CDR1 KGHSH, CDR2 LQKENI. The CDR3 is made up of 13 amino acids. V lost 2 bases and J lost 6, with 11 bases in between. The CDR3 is CASSPTGTSEQYF. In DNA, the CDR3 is TGTGCCAGCTCACCAACAGGGACCAGCGAGCAGTACTTC.

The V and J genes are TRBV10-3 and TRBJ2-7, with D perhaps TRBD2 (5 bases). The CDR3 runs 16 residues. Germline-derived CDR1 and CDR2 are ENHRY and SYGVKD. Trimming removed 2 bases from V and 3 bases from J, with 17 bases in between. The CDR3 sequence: CAISEADRARDYEQYF. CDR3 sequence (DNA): TGTGCCATCAGTGAGGCAGATAGGGCCCGGGACTACGAGCAGTACTTC.

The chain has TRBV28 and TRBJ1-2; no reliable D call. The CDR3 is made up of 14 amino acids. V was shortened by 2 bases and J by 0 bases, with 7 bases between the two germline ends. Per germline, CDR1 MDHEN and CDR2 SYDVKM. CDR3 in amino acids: CASSLGGTNYGYTF. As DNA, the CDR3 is TGTGCCAGCAGTTTAGGCGGCACTAACTATGGCTACACCTTC.

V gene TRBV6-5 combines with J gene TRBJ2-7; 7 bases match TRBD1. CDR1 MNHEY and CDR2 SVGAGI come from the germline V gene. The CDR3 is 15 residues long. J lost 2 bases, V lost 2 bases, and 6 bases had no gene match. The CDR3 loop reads CASSYRRDSPYEQYF. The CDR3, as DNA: TGTGCCAGCAGTTACCGAAGGGACAGTCCCTACGAGCAGTACTTC.

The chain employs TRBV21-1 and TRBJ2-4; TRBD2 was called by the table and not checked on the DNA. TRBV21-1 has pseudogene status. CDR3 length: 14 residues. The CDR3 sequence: CASSTRRGGNIQYF. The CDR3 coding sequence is TGTGCCAGCAGCACCCGGCGAGGCGGAAACATTCAGTACTTC.

This chain's CDR3 is CAISGRGNRRTEAFF. The CDR3 region has the DNA TGTGCCATCAGTGGACGAGGAAACCGACGGACTGAAGCTTTCTTT. V and J are TRBV10-3 and TRBJ1-1, with no clear D. V dropped 4 bases and J dropped 5 bases, with 17 bases sitting between them. Germline CDR1 and CDR2: ENHRY and SYGVKD. There are 15 residues in the CDR3.

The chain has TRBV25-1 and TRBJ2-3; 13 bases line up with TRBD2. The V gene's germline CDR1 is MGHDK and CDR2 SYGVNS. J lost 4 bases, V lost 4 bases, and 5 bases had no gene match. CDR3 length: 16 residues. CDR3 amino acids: CASSGGLAGFADTQYF. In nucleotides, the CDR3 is TGTGCCAGCAGTGGGGGACTAGCGGGGTTCGCAGATACGCAGTATTTT.

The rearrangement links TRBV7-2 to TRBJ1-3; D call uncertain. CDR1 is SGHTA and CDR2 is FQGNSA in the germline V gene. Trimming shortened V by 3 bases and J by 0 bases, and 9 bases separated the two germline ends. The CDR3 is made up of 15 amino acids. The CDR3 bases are TGTGCCAGCAGCTTCGGTTTCGGCTCTGGAAACACCATATATTTT. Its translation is CASSFGFGSGNTIYF. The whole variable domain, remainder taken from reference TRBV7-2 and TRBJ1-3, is GAGVSQSPSNKVTEKGKDVELRCDPISGHTALYWYRQSLGQGLEFLIYFQGNSAPDKSGLPSDRFSAERTGGSVSTLTIQRTQQEDSAVYLCASSFGFGSGNTIYFGEGSWLTVV.

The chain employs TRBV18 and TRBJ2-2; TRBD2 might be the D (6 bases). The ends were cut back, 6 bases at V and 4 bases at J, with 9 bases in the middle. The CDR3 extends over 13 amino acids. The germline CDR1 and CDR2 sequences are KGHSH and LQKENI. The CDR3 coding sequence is TGTGCCAGCTCCCTCGGGGGCACCGGGGAGCTGTTTTTT. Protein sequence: CASSLGGTGELFF. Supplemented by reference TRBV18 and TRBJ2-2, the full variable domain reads NAGVMQNPRHLVRRRGQEARLRCSPMKGHSHVYWYRQLPEEGLKFMVYLQKENIIDESGMPKERFSAEFPKEGPSILRIQQVVRGDSAAYFCASSLGGTGELFFGEGSRLTVL.

The DNA for the CDR3 is TGCAGCGCCGATAGAGGGACAGGGAATCCGGACTATGGCTACACCTTC. This encodes CSADRGTGNPDYGYTF. J is TRBJ1-2 and V is TRBV29-1; the match to TRBD1 covers 9 bases. CDR1 is SQVTM, CDR2 ANQGSEA, per germline. This CDR3 is 16 amino acids long. Unmatched junction bases numbered 15, after V lost 7 bases and J lost 3 bases.

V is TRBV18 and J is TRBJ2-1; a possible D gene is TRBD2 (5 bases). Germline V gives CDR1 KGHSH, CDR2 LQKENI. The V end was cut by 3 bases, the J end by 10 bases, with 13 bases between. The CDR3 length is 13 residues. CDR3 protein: CASSPGDWREQFF. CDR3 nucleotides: TGTGCCAGCTCACCCGGGGATTGGAGGGAGCAGTTCTTC.

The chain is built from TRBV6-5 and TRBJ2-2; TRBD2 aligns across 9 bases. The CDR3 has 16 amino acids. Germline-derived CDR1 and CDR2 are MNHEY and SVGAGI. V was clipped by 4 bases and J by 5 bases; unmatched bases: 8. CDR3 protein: CASSSQAGGKTGELFF. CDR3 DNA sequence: TGTGCCAGCAGTTCTCAAGCGGGGGGCAAAACCGGGGAGCTGTTTTTT.

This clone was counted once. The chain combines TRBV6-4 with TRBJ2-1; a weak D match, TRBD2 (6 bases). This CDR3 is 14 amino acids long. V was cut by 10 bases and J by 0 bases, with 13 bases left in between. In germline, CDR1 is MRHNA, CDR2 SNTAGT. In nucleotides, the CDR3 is TGTGCCAACATAGCGGTTAGCTCCTACAATGAGCAGTTCTTC. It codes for CANIAVSSYNEQFF.